This T cell receptor beta chain is drawn from a study of blood T cells in healthy people across ages. Study results and caveats: Roughly linearly, TCR beta diversity per million T cells fell as age increased.

Through a sample-barcoded 5' primer and a J-beta primer mix, a second PCR was run for roughly 7 to 12 cycles. Via MiXCR, TCRdb re-called the 5' RACE reads, giving one row per CDR3 protein. The table has about 1,400,000 distinct CDR3 sequences, about 43% seen once. V shed 0 bases and J 10 bases; nucleotides not matched to a gene: 3. The CDR3 extends over 13 amino acids. The V gene's germline CDR1 is SGHDN and CDR2 FVKESK. This clonotype was counted a few times. Antigen: not known. The receptor was derived from a young woman in good health. Source material: blood. V and J are TRBV14 and TRBJ2-1; 7 nucleotides line up with TRBD2. In nucleotides, the CDR3 is TGTGCCAGCAGCCAAGATCTTAGCGGGGAGCAGTTCTTC. Translated, it gives CASSQDLSGEQFF. Full variable domain (rest looked up from reference TRBV14 and TRBJ2-1): EAGVTQFPSHSVIEKGQTVTLRCDPISGHDNLYWYRRVMGKEIKFLLHFVKESKQDESGMPNNRFLAERTGGTYSTLKVQPAELEDSGVYFCASSQDLSGEQFFGPGTRLTVL.